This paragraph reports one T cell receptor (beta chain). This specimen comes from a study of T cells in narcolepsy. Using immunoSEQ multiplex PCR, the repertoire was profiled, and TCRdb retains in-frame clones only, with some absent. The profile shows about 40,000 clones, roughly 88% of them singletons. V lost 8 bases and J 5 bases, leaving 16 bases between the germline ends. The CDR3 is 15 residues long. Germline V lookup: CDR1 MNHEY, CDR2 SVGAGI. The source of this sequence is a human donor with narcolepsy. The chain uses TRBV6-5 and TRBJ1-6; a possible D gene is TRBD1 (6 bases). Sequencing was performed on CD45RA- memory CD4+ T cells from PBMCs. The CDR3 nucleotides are TGTGCCAGCGGATTGACAGGTTCGGATAATTCACCCCTCCACTTT. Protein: CASGLTGSDNSPLHF.